This is a list of T cell receptor beta chains from one sample in a study of T cell responses to AZD1222 COVID-19 vaccine. TCRdb's table, derived via immunoSEQ multiplex PCR, lists solely in-frame clones and lacks some. The sample includes about 190,000 clones, almost 95% of them seen just once. The source material was peripheral blood, sampled on day 0 of AZD1222 vaccination. All receptors come from an adult in good health. Both conserved end residues are part of each CDR3. D genes are given only for firm matches. Clone size is not always given. Where it is, it says once, few, many or a class for expanded clones.

V gene	clone size	D gene	J gene	CDR3 protein	CDR3 DNA
TRBV5-8	NA	NA	TRBJ1-4	CASSSLTGGILDEKLFF	TGTGCCAGCAGCTCCCTGACGGGGGGCATCCTTGATGAAAAACTGTTTTTT
TRBV27	NA	TRBD1	TRBJ1-6	CASSWGDRVLNSPLHF	TGTGCCAGCAGTTGGGGCGACAGGGTGTTGAATTCACCCCTCCACTTT
TRBV28	NA	TRBD1	TRBJ2-7	CASRGPSSYEQYF	TGTGCGAGCAGGGGGCCGAGCTCCTACGAGCAGTACTTC
TRBV4-1	NA	NA	TRBJ1-6	CASSQRESYNSPLHF	TGCGCCAGCAGCCAAAGAGAGAGTTATAATTCACCCCTCCACTTT
TRBV19	NA	TRBD2	TRBJ2-5	CASSTSGTSGLWTQYF	TGTGCCAGTAGTACATCCGGGACTAGCGGCCTGTGGACCCAGTACTTC
TRBV4-1	NA	NA	TRBJ2-7	CASSPRQESSYEQYF	TGCGCCAGCAGCCCCAGACAGGAGAGCTCCTACGAGCAGTACTTC
TRBV7-8	NA	NA	TRBJ2-1	CASSFNTFSYNEQFF	TGTGCCAGCAGCTTTAACACCTTCTCCTACAATGAGCAGTTCTTC
TRBV7-9	NA	NA	TRBJ1-1	CASSLGAGRGEAFF	TGTGCCAGCAGCTTAGGTGCGGGGAGAGGTGAAGCTTTCTTT
TRBV2	once	NA	TRBJ1-2	CASSPPRGQVNYGYTF	TGTGCCAGCAGTCCCCCCCGCGGGCAAGTTAACTATGGCTACACCTTC
TRBV2	once	TRBD2	TRBJ2-6	CASSSSGGTGANVLTF	TGTGCCAGCAGTTCCAGCGGGGGTACTGGGGCCAACGTCCTGACTTTC
TRBV11-1	NA	TRBD1	TRBJ2-7	CASSRQGGFNEQYF	TGTGCCAGCAGCCGACAGGGGGGCTTCAACGAGCAGTACTTC
TRBV5-1	NA	NA	TRBJ2-3	CASSLDSGPSTDTQYF	TGCGCCAGCAGCTTGGACAGCGGGCCGAGCACAGATACGCAGTATTTT
TRBV5-1	NA	NA	TRBJ1-1	CASSLAGAPGNTEAFF	TGCGCCAGCAGCTTGGCAGGGGCCCCAGGGAACACTGAAGCTTTCTTT
TRBV7-6	NA	TRBD1	TRBJ1-2	CASSPATGSNYGYTF	TGTGCCAGCAGCCCTGCGACAGGGAGTAACTATGGCTACACCTTC
TRBV5-1	NA	NA	TRBJ2-1	CASSLAGSSYNEQFF	TGCGCCAGCAGCTTGGCCGGGAGCTCCTACAATGAGCAGTTCTTC
TRBV11-2	NA	NA	TRBJ1-2	CASSLESGAKTTF	TGTGCCAGCAGCTTAGAATCTGGGGCAAAAACCACCTTC
TRBV6-4	NA	TRBD2	TRBJ2-1	CASRRGVGDNEQFF	TGTGCCAGCAGGCGGGGGGTAGGGGACAATGAGCAGTTCTTC
TRBV6-5	once	TRBD2	TRBJ2-7	CASRIPGTSAEQYF	TGTGCCAGCAGGATACCCGGGACTAGTGCCGAGCAGTACTTC
TRBV19	NA	NA	TRBJ1-5	CASSIGPGRNQPQHF	TGTGCCAGTAGTATCGGCCCGGGGCGGAATCAGCCCCAGCATTTT
TRBV18	NA	NA	TRBJ1-4	CASSDGGTPLGKKLFF	TGTGCCAGCTCGGACGGGGGGACTCCCTTGGGCAAGAAACTGTTTTTT
TRBV7-3	NA	TRBD2	TRBJ2-1	CASCSGESSYNEQFF	TGTGCCAGTTGTAGCGGGGAGAGCTCCTACAATGAGCAGTTCTTC
TRBV6-5	NA	TRBD1	TRBJ2-7	CASGGQGLHEQYF	TGTGCCAGCGGGGGACAGGGTCTCCACGAGCAGTACTTC
TRBV2	NA	NA	TRBJ1-4	CASRRTIQLWADEKLFF	TGTGCCAGCAGGCGCACAATTCAACTCTGGGCGGATGAAAAACTGTTTTTT
TRBV19	NA	NA	TRBJ1-6	CASSMALPGSSYNSPLHF	TGTGCCAGTAGTATGGCGTTACCAGGGAGCTCCTATAATTCACCCCTCCACTTT
TRBV4-2	NA	NA	TRBJ1-1	CASSLGQNTEAFF	TGTGCCAGCAGCCTGGGACAGAACACTGAAGCTTTCTTT
TRBV7-3	NA	NA	TRBJ2-2	CASSLGLSNTGELFF	TGTGCCAGCAGCTTAGGGCTTTCGAACACCGGGGAGCTGTTTTTT
TRBV5-5	NA	NA	TRBJ2-7	CASSFFSETMGSYEQYF	TGTGCCAGCAGCTTTTTTTCGGAAACGATGGGCTCCTACGAGCAGTACTTC
TRBV6-6	NA	TRBD1	TRBJ2-1	CASSRTGNIYNEQFF	TGTGCCAGCAGCCGGACAGGGAACATCTACAATGAGCAGTTCTTC
TRBV27	NA	TRBD1	TRBJ2-2	CASSLSFGGQRNTGELFF	TGTGCCAGCAGTTTATCGTTTGGGGGACAGCGGAACACCGGGGAGCTGTTTTTT
TRBV10-1	NA	NA	TRBJ2-5	CASTTEAQYF	TGCGCCAGCACCACTGAGGCCCAGTACTTC
TRBV30	NA	TRBD1	TRBJ2-7	CAWRPTLPRDRWTRHEQYF	TGTGCCTGGAGACCCACGTTGCCTCGGGACAGGTGGACGAGGCACGAGCAGTACTTC
TRBV6-5	NA	NA	TRBJ1-3	CASSPDREAGNTIYF	TGTGCCAGCAGCCCAGACCGGGAGGCTGGAAACACCATATATTTT
TRBV6-6	NA	TRBD1	TRBJ1-3	CASSSGQLSSGNTIYF	TGTGCCAGCAGTTCGGGACAGCTGAGCTCTGGAAACACCATATATTTT
TRBV7-2	once	TRBD2	TRBJ2-3	CASSFSGGAIDTQYF	TGTGCCAGCAGCTTTAGCGGGGGGGCCATAGATACGCAGTATTTT
TRBV11-3	NA	TRBD2	TRBJ2-7	CASSLEVGGEQYF	TGTGCCAGCAGCTTAGAGGTGGGGGGGGAGCAGTACTTC
TRBV12-3/TRBV12-4	NA	NA	TRBJ2-7	CASSSARGGEQYF	TGTGCCAGCAGTTCGGCCCGAGGAGGCGAGCAGTACTTC
TRBV5-8	NA	NA	TRBJ1-6	CASSLGGGRNSPLHF	TGTGCCAGCAGCTTGGGCGGGGGCCGTAATTCACCCCTCCACTTT
TRBV7-9	NA	NA	TRBJ1-4	CASSPQSGQSNEKLFF	TGTGCCAGCAGCCCCCAATCCGGACAGTCAAATGAAAAACTGTTTTTT
TRBV23-1	NA	NA	TRBJ1-2	CASSRRQGSYGYTF	TGCGCCAGCAGTCGAAGGCAGGGCTCCTATGGCTACACCTTC
TRBV7-8	NA	TRBD1	TRBJ1-5	CASSLSSAAGGTVSSNQPQHF	TGTGCCAGCAGCTTAAGTAGCGCGGCAGGGGGCACAGTCTCTTCCAATCAGCCCCAGCATTTT
TRBV7-9	NA	NA	TRBJ2-3	CASSLGGAWTQYF	TGTGCCAGCAGCTTAGGGGGGGCTTGGACGCAGTATTTT
TRBV10-3	NA	NA	TRBJ1-1	CATGQPSSGTEAFF	TGTGCCACCGGACAGCCCTCAAGCGGCACTGAAGCTTTCTTT
TRBV19	NA	NA	TRBJ1-1	CASTKGLQNTEAFF	TGTGCCAGTACCAAGGGACTCCAGAACACTGAAGCTTTCTTT
TRBV3-1/TRBV3-2	NA	NA	TRBJ2-7	CASSQAGRQYF	TGTGCCAGCAGCCAAGCGGGGCGGCAGTACTTC
TRBV7-2	NA	NA	TRBJ2-5	CASSPGRTQETQYF	TGTGCCAGCAGCCCAGGACGGACCCAAGAGACCCAGTACTTC
TRBV7-9	NA	NA	TRBJ1-4	CASSSGWGVNEKLFF	TGTGCCAGCAGCTCCGGCTGGGGGGTTAATGAAAAACTGTTTTTT
TRBV3-1/TRBV3-2	NA	TRBD1	TRBJ1-2	CASSPQGATNYGYTF	TGTGCCAGCAGCCCCCAGGGGGCGACGAACTATGGCTACACCTTC
TRBV30	NA	NA	TRBJ1-3	CACEGHGGNTIYF	TGTGCCTGTGAGGGACACGGAGGAAACACCATATATTTT
TRBV6-1	NA	NA	TRBJ2-1	CASSERGLENEQFF	TGTGCCAGCAGTGAAAGGGGCCTTGAGAATGAGCAGTTCTTC
TRBV21-1	once	NA	TRBJ1-5	CASSKGEHPYSNQPQHF	TGTGCCAGCAGCAAAGGGGAACATCCTTATAGCAATCAGCCCCAGCATTTT
TRBV7-6	NA	NA	TRBJ2-7	CASSLVEGRGSPYEQYF	TGTGCCAGCAGCTTAGTGGAGGGTCGGGGATCTCCCTACGAGCAGTACTTC
TRBV9	NA	NA	TRBJ1-4	CASTLSSGEAREKLFF	TGTGCCAGCACCCTTTCGTCCGGAGAGGCTAGGGAAAAACTGTTTTTT
TRBV6-2/TRBV6-3	NA	TRBD1	TRBJ2-6	CASSLPDRVDSGANVLTF	TGTGCCAGCAGTCTCCCGGACAGGGTCGATTCTGGGGCCAACGTCCTGACTTTC
TRBV19	NA	NA	TRBJ1-1	CASVNRGVGITEAFF	TGTGCCAGTGTAAATCGAGGGGTAGGAATCACTGAAGCTTTCTTT
TRBV6-5	NA	NA	TRBJ2-7	CASRRQETYEQYF	TGTGCCAGCAGGAGACAGGAGACCTACGAGCAGTACTTC
TRBV3-1/TRBV3-2	NA	NA	TRBJ1-1	CASSHLGRVGAFF	TGTGCCAGCAGCCACCTAGGGCGTGTGGGGGCTTTCTTT
TRBV3-1/TRBV3-2	NA	NA	TRBJ2-2	CASSQARIGELFF	TGTGCCAGCAGCCAAGCCAGAATCGGGGAGCTGTTTTTT
TRBV5-1	NA	NA	TRBJ1-1	CASSPTDMNTEAFF	TGCGCCAGCAGTCCGACAGACATGAACACTGAAGCTTTCTTT
TRBV6-5	NA	NA	TRBJ1-1	CASSYSRTADTEAFF	TGTGCCAGCAGTTACTCTAGGACAGCAGACACTGAAGCTTTCTTT